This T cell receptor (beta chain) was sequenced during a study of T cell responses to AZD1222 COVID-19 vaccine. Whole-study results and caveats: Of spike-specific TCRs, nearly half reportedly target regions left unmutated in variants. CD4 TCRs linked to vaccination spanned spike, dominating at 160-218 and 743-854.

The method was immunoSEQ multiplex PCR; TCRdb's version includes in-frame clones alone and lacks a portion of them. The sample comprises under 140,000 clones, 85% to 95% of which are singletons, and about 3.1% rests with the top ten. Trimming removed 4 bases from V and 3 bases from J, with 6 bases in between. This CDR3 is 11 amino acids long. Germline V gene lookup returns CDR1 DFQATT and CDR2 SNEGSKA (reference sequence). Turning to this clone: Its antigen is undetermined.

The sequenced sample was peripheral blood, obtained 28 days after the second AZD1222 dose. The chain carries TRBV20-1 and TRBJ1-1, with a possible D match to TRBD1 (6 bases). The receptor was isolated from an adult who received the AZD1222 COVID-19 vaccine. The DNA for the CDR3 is TGCAGTGCTAACAGGGACACTGAAGCTTTCTTT. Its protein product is CSANRDTEAFF.